This T cell receptor beta chain stems from a study of T cell responses to AZD1222 COVID-19 vaccine. Findings of the study overall: Just five to seven people given AZD1222 tested seropositive at baseline.

This table comes from immunoSEQ multiplex PCR, and its TCRdb copy is limited to in-frame clones, with some not included. Of 150,000 to 200,000 clones detected, about 87% appear once; the ten largest clones hold about 6%. Regarding this clone: What it binds is not known.

This clonotype was sampled from an adult in good health. This specimen consisted of peripheral blood, obtained on day 0 of AZD1222 vaccination.

The CDR3 DNA is TGTGCCAGCAGCTTAGATCTATCTGAAGCTTTCTTT. Its translation is CASSLDLSEAFF. The chain uses TRBV7-8 and TRBJ1-1; D gene ambiguous. From germline, CDR1 is SGHVS and CDR2 FQNEAQ. V was shortened by 1 base and J by 6 bases, with 6 bases between the two germline ends. The CDR3 covers 12 residues. Filled out from reference TRBV7-8 and TRBJ1-1, the complete variable domain reads GAGVSQSPRYKVAKRGQDVALRCDPISGHVSLFWYQQALGQGPEFLTYFQNEAQLDKSGLPSDRFFAERPEGSVSTLKIQRTQQEDSAVYLCASSLDLSEAFFGQGTRLTVV.